The T cell receptor (beta chain) under discussion was sequenced for a study of shared clonotypes between healthy human individuals. CDR3 length: 14 residues. CDR1 is SGDLS and CDR2 is YYNGEE in the germline V gene. Trimming removed 0 bases from V and 5 bases from J, with 11 bases in between. Over several immunoSEQ plates, each subset's genomic DNA was distributed in even portions. The authors loaded approximately 220 ng DNA, 28,000 or so T cell genomes, into sorted-subset replicate PCRs. The assay was immunoSEQ multiplex PCR, and TCRdb's table has in-frame clones only and misses some. This table holds 400,000 or so clones, about 96% found once. General observations from the study: Incompleteness in sorted-subset sequencing, despite large depth, was shown by rarefaction.

Details on this clone: Its matching antigen is unknown.

Adult Caucasians living in Nashville, Tennessee made up all of the donors. V is TRBV9 and J is TRBJ2-5; the D call may be TRBD1 or TRBD2 (5 bases each). The sequenced sample was memory CD8+ T cells sorted from blood. Subset: CD45RO+ cells pooled with CCR7-negative TemRA cells. This clonotype was sampled from a man aged 25 to 40 in good health. This CDR3 is CASSVGGFGETQYF. The CDR3 DNA follows: TGTGCCAGCAGCGTAGGGGGGTTTGGCGAGACCCAGTACTTC.